Shown below are 28 T cell receptor beta chains from a single sample sequenced in a study of blood T cell repertoires in COVID-19. Sequencing was performed with immunoSEQ multiplex PCR; in TCRdb, only in-frame clones are kept and a portion is missing. This sample has some 530,000 clones, with roughly 85% found just once. Sequencing was performed on peripheral blood. These receptors originate from a human donor in a cohort sampled during active COVID-19.

This clone was seen more than once but under ten times. This chain connects TRBV19 to TRBJ1-5, with 9 positions matching TRBD1. Germline assignment: CDR1 LNHDA and CDR2 SQIVND (reference sequence). Unmatched junction bases numbered 9, after V lost 5 bases and J lost 4 bases. This CDR3 contains 16 residues. The CDR3 DNA reads as TGTGCCAGTAGTTTTCAGACAGGGGGAAGGAATCAGCCCCAGCATTTT. As protein: CASSFQTGGRNQPQHF.

Notes on this clone: A much larger clone differs by one base, so this may be a read error. Other DNA sequences in this specimen translate into the identical CDR3. The chain carries TRBV19 and TRBJ2-7; the match to TRBD2 covers 14 bases. V gave up 5 bases and J gave up 3 bases; unmatched junction bases: 3. The CDR3 length is 15 residues. Germline V gives CDR1 LNHDA, CDR2 SQIVND (reference sequence). In DNA, the CDR3 is TGTGCCAGTAGTCCGGGACTAGCGGGGGTCTACGAGCAGTACTTC. It yields the protein CASSPGLAGVYEQYF.

This clone was detected ten times or more. The chain couples TRBV2 to TRBJ2-7; TRBD2 matches at 10 bases. The germline V gene has CDR1 SNHLY and CDR2 FYNNEI. V was pared by 4 bases and J by 3 bases, with 6 bases of the junction left unmatched. The length of the CDR3 is 15 residues. The CDR3: CASSVELAGNYEQYF. CDR3 DNA: TGTGCCAGCAGTGTTGAACTAGCGGGAAACTACGAGCAGTACTTC.

In this sample, this clone turned up many times. The CDR3 DNA follows: TGTGCCAGCAGCCAAACAGGGGGGAGGACCTACGAGCAGTACTTC. Amino acid sequence: CASSQTGGRTYEQYF. The rearrangement uses TRBV7-9 and TRBJ2-7; TRBD1 aligns across 8 bases. The trim removed 5 bases at V and 2 bases at J, leaving 8 bases unmatched. The CDR3 consists of 15 residues. CDR1 and CDR2 (germline): SEHNR, FQNEAQ (reference sequence).

This clone appeared once. J is TRBJ2-5 and V is TRBV6-5; TRBD1 matches at 10 bases. Trimming took 6 bases from V and 2 from J; bases not matched to a gene: 6. Germline CDR1 is MNHEY and CDR2 is SVGAGI. The CDR3 consists of 15 residues. CDR3 amino acids: CASRGGQGPQETQYF. In DNA form, the CDR3 reads TGTGCCAGCAGGGGGGGACAGGGGCCACAAGAGACCCAGTACTTC.

J is TRBJ2-5 and V is TRBV11-2; D gene ambiguous. CDR1 and CDR2 from the germline V gene are SGHAT and FQNNGV. Trimming pared 3 bases from V and 7 bases from J, leaving 6 bases between. The CDR3 loop spans 11 amino acids. The CDR3 DNA reads as TGTGCCAGCAGCTTTACGGTGACCCAGTACTTC. It codes for CASSFTVTQYF.

This clone occurred a few times. The CDR3 protein is CASRKSSGANVLTF. The CDR3, as DNA: TGTGCCAGCAGGAAGAGCTCTGGGGCCAACGTCCTGACTTTC. This chain joins TRBV6-5 and TRBJ2-6; no clear D gene. V dropped 6 bases and J dropped 0 bases, with 6 bases sitting between them. The CDR3 totals 14 residues. From germline, CDR1 is MNHEY and CDR2 SVGAGI.

The chain recombines TRBV5-4 with TRBJ2-7; 7 positions agree with TRBD1. This CDR3 contains 14 residues. V dropped 6 bases and J dropped 2; count of bases not matched to a gene: 8. The germline V gene has CDR1 SGHNT and CDR2 YYREEE (reference sequence). This CDR3 is CASTRDSRTYEQYF. DNA for the CDR3: TGTGCCAGCACCCGGGACAGCCGTACCTACGAGCAGTACTTC.

The V and J genes are TRBV2 and TRBJ2-6; TRBD1 might be the D (5 bases). V lost 6 bases and J 3 bases, leaving 12 bases between the germline ends. The CDR3 loop spans 15 amino acids. CDR1 and CDR2 from the germline V gene are SNHLY and FYNNEI. In DNA form, the CDR3 reads TGTGCCAGCAGGGCATCTAGGGGTGGGGCCAACGTCCTGACTTTC. Translation: CASRASRGGANVLTF.

This rearrangement joins TRBV6-2 or TRBV6-3 to TRBJ2-1; 10 positions agree with TRBD1. This CDR3 is 18 amino acids long. J gave up 8 bases and V 0 bases, and 13 bases lay outside the gene matches. The germline gives CDR1 MNHEY, CDR2 SVGEGT. CDR3: CASSYSIQGQGYYDEQFF. DNA for the CDR3: TGTGCCAGCAGTTACTCGATCCAGGGACAGGGGTATTACGATGAGCAGTTCTTC.

This clone was counted only a few times. The chain uses TRBV21-1 and TRBJ2-3; the D call in the table, TRBD1, was not verified against the DNA. TRBV21-1 represents a pseudogene. This CDR3 has 10 amino acids. CDR3 loop: CASSKGTGYF. The CDR3 DNA reads TGTGCCAGCAGCAAAGGAACAGGGTATTTT.

This clone showed up just once. The chain joins TRBV15 to TRBJ1-2; D possibly corresponds to TRBD1 (5 bases). Germline values: CDR1 LNHNV, CDR2 YYDKDF (reference sequence). This CDR3 contains 14 residues. The V gene lost 1 base and the J gene lost 8 bases, with 14 bases spanning the gap. The CDR3 here is CATSRAPGEGGYTF. The CDR3, as DNA: TGTGCCACCAGCAGAGCCCCGGGGGAGGGAGGCTACACCTTC.

The chain carries TRBV19 and TRBJ2-2; possibly TRBD1 for D (5 bases). CDR1 and CDR2 (germline): LNHDA, SQIVND (reference sequence). CDR3 length: 15 residues. Trimming removed 1 base at V and 3 bases at J, with 9 bases between. The CDR3: CASSIVRGYTGELFF. DNA of the CDR3: TGTGCCAGTAGTATAGTTAGGGGATACACCGGGGAGCTGTTTTTT.

The chain joins TRBV5-4 to TRBJ2-3; D is perhaps TRBD2 (6 bases). V was shortened by 5 bases and J by 3 bases, with 10 bases between the two germline ends. Looked up from germline, CDR1 is SGHNT and CDR2 is YYREEE (reference sequence). The CDR3 has 13 residues. The CDR3 loop reads CASRRLETDTQYF. The CDR3 coding sequence is TGTGCCAGCAGGCGACTAGAGACAGATACGCAGTATTTT. Using reference TRBV5-4 and TRBJ2-3 for the parts outside the CDR3, the full variable domain is ETGVTQSPTHLIKTRGQQVTLRCSSQSGHNTVSWYQQALGQGPQFIFQYYREEENGRGNFPPRFSGLQFPNYSSELNVNALELDDSALYLCASRRLETDTQYFGPGTRLTVL.

This clone was seen only once. The chain joins TRBV28 to TRBJ1-6, with unresolved D. Trimming removed 7 bases from V and 9 bases from J, with 16 bases in between. The CDR3 has 14 amino acids. Germline lookup yields CDR1 MDHEN and CDR2 SYDVKM. CDR3 sequence reads: CASKDVTQISPLHF. The CDR3 DNA reads TGTGCCAGCAAGGATGTTACACAGATTTCACCCCTCCACTTT. The full variable domain, rest sourced from reference TRBV28 and TRBJ1-6, is DVKVTQSSRYLVKRTGEKVFLECVQDMDHENMFWYRQDPGLGLRLIYFSYDVKMKEKGDIPEGYSVSREKKERFSLILESASTNQTSMYLCASKDVTQISPLHFGNGTRLTVT.

This clone was seen a few times. This chain uses TRBV7-9 with TRBJ2-1; D is unresolved. Trimming took off 5 bases at V and 7 bases at J, with 18 bases between the two ends. The germline V gene encodes CDR1 SEHNR and CDR2 FQNEAQ (reference sequence). This CDR3 is built from 15 residues. CDR3 sequence: CASSQDLPSRNEQFF. CDR3 nucleotides: TGTGCCAGCAGCCAAGACCTCCCTTCTAGGAATGAGCAGTTCTTC.

The rearrangement joins TRBV6-2 or TRBV6-3 to TRBJ1-2; no definite D call. Trimming stripped 5 bases from V and 5 bases from J, with 15 bases between. Germline V CDR1 and CDR2: MNHEY, SVGEGT. The CDR3 runs 14 residues. CDR3 sequence: CASSRHVPGYGYTF. The CDR3 DNA reads as TGTGCCAGCAGTCGCCACGTACCGGGATATGGCTACACCTTC.

Only one count was recorded for this clone. This chain connects TRBV5-4 to TRBJ1-1; TRBD1 aligns across 9 bases. The V gene end was trimmed by 4 bases and the J gene end by 5 bases; junction bases not matched to a gene: 12. Per the germline V gene, CDR1 is SGHNT and CDR2 is YYREEE (reference sequence). This CDR3 region has 16 residues. CDR3 amino acids: CASSPGTGQRRTEAFF. Here the CDR3 DNA reads TGTGCCAGCAGCCCCGGGACAGGGCAGAGGCGAACTGAAGCTTTCTTT.

The CDR3 bases are TGTGCCAGCAGTCCCGACAGGGCTGTAGTGGAAGTATATTTT. Translating gives CASSPDRAVVEVYF. This rearrangement joins TRBV2 to TRBJ1-3; TRBD1 matches at 7 bases. This CDR3 has 14 amino acids. V trimming: 5 bases; J trimming: 14 bases; junction bases outside the gene matches: 15. CDR1 and CDR2 (germline): SNHLY, FYNNEI.

CDR3 bases: TGTGCTAGTGGTTCCCGGACAGGGGGCACTGAAGCTTTCTTT. Translated: CASGSRTGGTEAFF. This chain joins TRBV12-5 and TRBJ1-1, with 10 bases aligning to TRBD1. Trimming at V came to 4 bases and at J to 4 bases, leaving 3 bases not matched to a gene. This CDR3 has 14 amino acids. CDR1 is LGHNT and CDR2 is FRNRAP in the germline V gene.

CDR3 coding DNA: TGTGCCAGCAGCGTACGGGACAGGGAGAACACTGAAGCTTTCTTT. Protein: CASSVRDRENTEAFF. The chain recombines TRBV2 with TRBJ1-1; 9 bases are a match to TRBD1. The CDR3 totals 15 residues. V was pared by 6 bases and J by 1 base, with 6 bases of the junction left unmatched. CDR1 SNHLY and CDR2 FYNNEI come from the germline V gene.

This clone was counted between two and nine times. The chain carries TRBV29-1 and TRBJ1-2; 7 positions match TRBD1. V gave up 6 bases and J gave up 4 bases; unmatched junction bases: 2. Germline loops: CDR1 SQVTM, CDR2 ANQGSEA. The CDR3 contains 11 residues. The CDR3 protein is CSVTGTYGYTF. CDR3 coding DNA: TGCAGCGTGACAGGGACCTATGGCTACACCTTC.

The V and J genes are TRBV5-1 and TRBJ1-6, with D unclear. Trimming stripped 0 bases from V and 7 bases from J, with 8 bases between. CDR3 size: 14 residues. The V gene's germline CDR1 is SGHRS and CDR2 YFSETQ. The CDR3 DNA is TGCGCCAGCAGCTTGGTATCAGAAAATTCACCCCTCCACTTT. It translates to CASSLVSENSPLHF.

The chain carries TRBV19 and TRBJ1-2; 9 bases fit TRBD1. Per the germline V gene, CDR1 is LNHDA and CDR2 is SQIVND (reference sequence). The trim removed 6 bases at V and 7 bases at J, leaving 9 bases unmatched. The CDR3 contains 14 residues. CDR3 in amino acids: CASRRTGEESGYTF. CDR3 DNA: TGTGCCAGTAGGCGGACAGGGGAGGAGAGTGGCTACACCTTC.

J is TRBJ1-1 and V is TRBV29-1; unclear D gene. CDR1 is SQVTM and CDR2 is ANQGSEA in the germline V gene. V lost 5 bases and J lost 0, with 10 bases in between. The CDR3 has 13 amino acids. The CDR3, as DNA: TGCAGCGTTAAGAGTACTATGAACACTGAAGCTTTCTTT. It is translated as CSVKSTMNTEAFF.

This clone was observed once. The chain links TRBV7-9 to TRBJ2-3, with D perhaps matching TRBD2 (6 bases). Germline V gene data show CDR1 as SEHNR and CDR2 as FQNEAQ (reference sequence). V was pared by 5 bases and J by 0 bases, with 9 bases between. This CDR3 is built from 14 residues. The CDR3: CASSISGSTDTQYF. DNA for the CDR3: TGTGCCAGCAGCATCAGCGGGAGCACAGATACGCAGTATTTT. Drawing the rest from reference TRBV7-9 and TRBJ2-3, the complete variable domain is DTGVSQNPRHKITKRGQNVTFRCDPISEHNRLYWYRQTLGQGPEFLTYFQNEAQLEKSRLLSDRFSAERPKGSFSTLEIQRTEQGDSAMYLCASSISGSTDTQYFGPGTRLTVL.

The sample holds one count of this clone. The V and J genes are TRBV6-5 and TRBJ2-7; D unclear. CDR1 and CDR2 from the germline V gene are MNHEY and SVGAGI. The germline V and J ends were trimmed by 2 bases and 6 bases, with 14 bases remaining between them. The CDR3 consists of 14 residues. The DNA of the CDR3 is TGTGCCAGCAGTTACAGCTCCGTCTCCCTCGAGCAGTACTTC. Translating gives CASSYSSVSLEQYF.

The chain couples TRBV11-1 to TRBJ1-1; possible D gene TRBD1, 6 bases. The CDR3 length is 14 residues. The germline CDR1 and CDR2 sequences are SGHAT and FQDESV (reference sequence). V lost 4 bases and J 1 base, leaving 10 bases between the germline ends. CDR3 sequence (DNA): TGTGCCAGCAGCTCACAGGGTTGGAACACTGAAGCTTTCTTT. The encoded protein is CASSSQGWNTEAFF.